These 16 T cell receptor beta chains share one sample of origin, sequenced in a study of blood T cell repertoires in COVID-19. The method was immunoSEQ multiplex PCR; TCRdb's version includes in-frame clones alone and lacks a portion of them. The sample comprises 140,000 to 150,000 clones, 80% to 90% of which are singletons, and about 11% rests with the top ten. The sequenced sample was peripheral blood. The source is a man in his sixties with active or convalescent COVID-19.

In its sample, this clone was seen once. This chain joins TRBV25-1 and TRBJ1-2, with D possibly matching TRBD1 (5 bases). The germline gives CDR1 MGHDK, CDR2 SYGVNS. Deletions cut 1 base from V and 7 bases from J, with 13 bases between. There are 14 residues in the CDR3. This chain's CDR3 is CASSESGRVGGYTF. The DNA of the CDR3 is TGTGCCAGCAGTGAATCGGGCAGGGTGGGTGGCTACACCTTC.

CDR3 protein: CASVSGRSDTQYF. The CDR3 DNA follows: TGTGCCTCCGTCAGCGGGAGATCAGATACGCAGTATTTT. This chain joins TRBV12-3 or TRBV12-4 and TRBJ2-3; the match to TRBD2 covers 8 bases. J lost 4 bases, V lost 11 bases, and 8 bases had no gene match. The CDR3 covers 13 residues.

The chain joins TRBV5-1 to TRBJ2-6, with a possible D match to TRBD1 (5 bases). The CDR3 has 16 amino acids. Trimming removed 4 bases at V and 0 bases at J, with 11 bases between. Germline V gene data show CDR1 as SGHRS and CDR2 as YFSETQ. DNA for the CDR3: TGCGCCAGCAGCAGGGAAACAGGCTCTGGGGCCAACGTCCTGACTTTC. Translation: CASSRETGSGANVLTF. The entire variable domain, with the rest obtained from reference TRBV5-1 and TRBJ2-6, is as follows: KAGVTQTPRYLIKTRGQQVTLSCSPISGHRSVSWYQQTPGQGLQFLFEYFSETQRNKGNFPGRFSGRQFSNSRSEMNVSTLELGDSALYLCASSRETGSGANVLTFGAGSRLTVL.

CDR3 region: CASSPAQGGTGELFF. The CDR3 region has the DNA TGTGCCAGCTCACCAGCGCAGGGAGGAACCGGGGAGCTGTTTTTT. The chain recombines TRBV18 with TRBJ2-2; D is perhaps TRBD2 (6 bases). Trimming took off 2 bases at V and 5 bases at J, with 12 bases between the two ends. The germline gives CDR1 KGHSH, CDR2 LQKENI. The CDR3 is 15 amino acids.

The count of this clone is one. This chain joins TRBV5-6 and TRBJ1-2; TRBD1 aligns across 7 bases. In germline, CDR1 is SGHDT, CDR2 YYEEEE. The CDR3 sequence is 14 residues long. With 0 bases clipped from V and 3 bases from J, the junction kept 2 bases outside the gene matches. The CDR3 is CASSLATGYYGYTF. CDR3 in DNA: TGTGCCAGCAGCTTGGCGACAGGGTACTATGGCTACACCTTC. Supplemented by reference TRBV5-6 and TRBJ1-2, the full variable domain reads DAGVTQSPTHLIKTRGQQVTLRCSPKSGHDTVSWYQQALGQGPQFIFQYYEEEERQRGNFPDRFSGHQFPNYSSELNVNALLLGDSALYLCASSLATGYYGYTFGSGTRLTVV.

Note on this clone: Additional DNA sequences in this sample encode the identical CDR3. CDR3 bases: TGTGCCAGCAGGGACAGCTCTAACTATGGCTACACCTTC. Translating it yields CASRDSSNYGYTF. The rearrangement links TRBV6-5 to TRBJ1-2; tentative D call: TRBD1 (6 bases). CDR1 MNHEY and CDR2 SVGAGI come from the germline V gene. V lost 6 bases to trimming and J lost 0 bases, with 8 bases between them. The CDR3 consists of 13 residues.

This chain uses TRBV10-3 with TRBJ1-1; D is unresolved. The ends were cut back, 6 bases at V and 4 bases at J, with 15 bases in the middle. There are 14 residues in the CDR3. Germline CDR1 reads ENHRY; CDR2 reads SYGVKD. The CDR3 loop is CAIRAEGIVTEAFF. DNA of the CDR3: TGTGCCATCAGGGCGGAGGGAATAGTCACTGAAGCTTTCTTT.

The CDR3 region has the DNA TGTGCCAGCAGTTACTCGGGGAGGGGTGGGCAGTATTTT. Translating it yields CASSYSGRGGQYF. This chain connects TRBV6-5 to TRBJ2-3, with TRBD2 identical over 7 bases. This CDR3 is 13 amino acids long. The germline gives CDR1 MNHEY, CDR2 SVGAGI. The ends lost 0 bases at V and 11 bases at J; junction bases unmatched: 5.

The chain is built from TRBV19 and TRBJ1-1; tentative D call: TRBD1 (5 bases). Trimming left V 3 bases short and J 5 bases short, with 19 bases between. Germline CDR1 and CDR2: LNHDA and SQIVND (reference sequence). The CDR3 covers 16 residues. The CDR3 bases are TGTGCCAGTAGTATCCGTCCGGAGGGGCGAGGTACTGAAGCTTTCTTT. It translates to CASSIRPEGRGTEAFF.

The chain uses TRBV28 and TRBJ1-1; 9 bases fit TRBD1. The V gene's germline CDR1 is MDHEN and CDR2 SYDVKM. Trimming removed 9 bases from V and 3 bases from J; junction bases left unmatched: 8. This CDR3 has 14 residues. CDR3 nucleotide sequence: TGTGCCAGTAAAAGACAGGGGGTGGACACTGAAGCTTTCTTT. Translated, it gives CASKRQGVDTEAFF.

This clone came up a few times. CDR3 DNA sequence: TGCAGTGCGAAGAGTTATGGCTACACCTTC. It encodes CSAKSYGYTF. V gene TRBV20-1 combines with J gene TRBJ1-2; D ambiguous. The CDR3 is 10 residues long. Trimming shortened V by 6 bases and J by 5 bases, and 7 bases separated the two germline ends. Germline assignment: CDR1 DFQATT and CDR2 SNEGSKA (reference sequence).

CDR3 sequence reads: CASSLTNSGGGEQYF. Written as DNA, the CDR3 is TGTGCCAGCAGCTTAACAAATTCAGGGGGCGGGGAGCAGTACTTC. The gene calls are TRBV7-9 and TRBJ2-7; 8 bases align to TRBD1. V lost 2 bases, J lost 7 bases, and 10 bases stayed unmatched. The CDR3 runs 15 residues. The germline gives CDR1 SEHNR, CDR2 FQNEAQ (reference sequence).

This chain joins TRBV21-1 and TRBJ2-7; TRBD1, the D gene given by the table, was not confirmed from the DNA. TRBV21-1 represents a pseudogene. The length of the CDR3 is 13 residues. The CDR3 region is CASSNRDSYEQYF. As DNA, the CDR3 is TGTGCCAGCAGCAATAGGGACAGCTACGAGCAGTACTTC.

The chain employs TRBV7-6 and TRBJ2-1, with TRBD2 matching 10 bases. The CDR3 is 15 residues long. Germline loops: CDR1 SGHVS, CDR2 FNYEAQ. The junction had 4 bases not matched to a gene; V was cut back by 2 bases and J by 6 bases. DNA for the CDR3: TGTGCCAGCAGCTTACAAGCGGGGGGGCGCAATGAGCAGTTCTTC. Residues: CASSLQAGGRNEQFF. Complete variable domain (other parts from reference TRBV7-6 and TRBJ2-1): GAGVSQSPRYKVTKRGQDVALRCDPISGHVSLYWYRQALGQGPEFLTYFNYEAQQDKSGLPNDRFSAERPEGSISTLTIQRTEQRDSAMYRCASSLQAGGRNEQFFGPGTRLTVL.

This rearrangement joins TRBV27 to TRBJ2-7, with D perhaps TRBD1 (6 bases). CDR3 size: 12 residues. Looked up from germline, CDR1 is MNHEY and CDR2 is SMNVEV (reference sequence). V lost 5 bases to trimming and J lost 6 bases, with 11 bases between them. CDR3 protein: CASSITGIEQYF. CDR3 DNA: TGTGCCAGCAGTATTACAGGGATCGAGCAGTACTTC.

The chain links TRBV18 to TRBJ2-1, with D possibly TRBD2 on 6 matching bases. The germline V and J ends were trimmed by 0 bases and 14 bases, with 14 bases remaining between them. CDR1 is KGHSH and CDR2 is LQKENI in the germline V gene. There are 13 residues in the CDR3. CDR3 nucleotide sequence: TGTGCCAGCTCACCACCAGAACCGGGAGCGAAGTTCTTC. This sequence encodes CASSPPEPGAKFF.